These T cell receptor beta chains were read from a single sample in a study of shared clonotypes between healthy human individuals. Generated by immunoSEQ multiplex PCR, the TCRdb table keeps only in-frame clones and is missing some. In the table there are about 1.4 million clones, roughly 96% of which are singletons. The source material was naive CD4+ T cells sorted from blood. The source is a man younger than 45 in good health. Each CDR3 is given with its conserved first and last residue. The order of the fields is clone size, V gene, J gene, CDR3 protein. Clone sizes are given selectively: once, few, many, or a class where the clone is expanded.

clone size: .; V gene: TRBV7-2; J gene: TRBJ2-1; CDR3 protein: CASSPGRDYPQFF
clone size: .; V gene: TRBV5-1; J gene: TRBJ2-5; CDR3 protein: CASSLGDRGIQETQYF
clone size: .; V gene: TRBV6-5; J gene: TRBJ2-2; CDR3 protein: CASSYPPGELFF
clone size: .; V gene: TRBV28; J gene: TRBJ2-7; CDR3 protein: CASSSGASYEQYF
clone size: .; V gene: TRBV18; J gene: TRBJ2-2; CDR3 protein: CASSPLLAANTGELFF
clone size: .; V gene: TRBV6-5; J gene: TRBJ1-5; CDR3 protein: CASSSYGQGREPQHF
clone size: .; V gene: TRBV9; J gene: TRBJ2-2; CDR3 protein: CASSLRGRGTGELFF
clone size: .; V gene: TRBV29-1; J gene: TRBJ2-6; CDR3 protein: CSVGGTFSGANVLTF
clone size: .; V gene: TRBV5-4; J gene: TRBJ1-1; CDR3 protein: CASSDRNTEAFF
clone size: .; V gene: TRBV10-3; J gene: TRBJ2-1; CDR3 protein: CATGPAETQYNEQFF
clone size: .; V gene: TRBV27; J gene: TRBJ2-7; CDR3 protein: CASKNSGRALSYEQYF
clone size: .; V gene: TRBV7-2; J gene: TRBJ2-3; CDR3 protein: CASSLSAGYTDTQYF
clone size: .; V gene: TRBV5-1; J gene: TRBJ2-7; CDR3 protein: CASSQTGGTPYEQYF
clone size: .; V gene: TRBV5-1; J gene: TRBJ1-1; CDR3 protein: CASSLGTGTEAFF
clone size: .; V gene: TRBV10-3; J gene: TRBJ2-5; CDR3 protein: CAIKAAAARETQYF
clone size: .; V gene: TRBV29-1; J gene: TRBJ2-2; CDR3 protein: CSGQRGANTGELFF
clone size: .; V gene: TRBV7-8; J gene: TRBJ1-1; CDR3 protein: CASSGFRALNTEAFF
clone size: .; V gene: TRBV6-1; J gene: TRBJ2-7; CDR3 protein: CASSERQGRYEQYF
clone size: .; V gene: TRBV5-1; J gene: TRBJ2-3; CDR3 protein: CASSLLAGYADTQYF
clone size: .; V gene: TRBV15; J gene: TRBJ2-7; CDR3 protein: CATSRSRSGGSYEQYF
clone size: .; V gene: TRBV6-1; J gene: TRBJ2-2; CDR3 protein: CASSALAGNTGELFF
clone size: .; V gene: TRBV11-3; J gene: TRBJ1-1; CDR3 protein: CASSLRNTEAFF
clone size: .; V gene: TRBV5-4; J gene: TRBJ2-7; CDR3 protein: CASSLDPLVNEQYF
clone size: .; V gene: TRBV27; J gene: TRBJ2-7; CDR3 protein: CASKTSGWAYEQYF
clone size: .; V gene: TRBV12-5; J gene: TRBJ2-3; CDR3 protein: CASGLSGTDTQYF
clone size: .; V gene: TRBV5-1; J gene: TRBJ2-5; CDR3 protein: CASSLQGALETQYF
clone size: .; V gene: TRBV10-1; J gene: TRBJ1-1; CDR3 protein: CASSQGNTEAFF
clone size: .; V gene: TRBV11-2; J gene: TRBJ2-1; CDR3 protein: CASSFTGTGDNEQFF
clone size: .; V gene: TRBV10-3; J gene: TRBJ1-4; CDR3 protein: CAISESRQSNEKLFF
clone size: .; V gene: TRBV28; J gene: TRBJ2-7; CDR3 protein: CASSPETLVGQYF
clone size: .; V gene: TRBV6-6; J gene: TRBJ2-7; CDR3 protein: CASTPDGGSYEQYF
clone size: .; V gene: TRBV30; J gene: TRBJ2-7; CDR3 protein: CASTSASSRRQGGEQYF
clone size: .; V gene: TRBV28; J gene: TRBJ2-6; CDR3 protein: CASRPRLAGGPGANVLTF
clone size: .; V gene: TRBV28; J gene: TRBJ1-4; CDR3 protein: CASRPLGQGTEKLFF
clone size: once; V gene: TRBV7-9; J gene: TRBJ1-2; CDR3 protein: CASSRVNYGYTF
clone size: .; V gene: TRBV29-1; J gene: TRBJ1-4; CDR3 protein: CSVGRATNEKLFF
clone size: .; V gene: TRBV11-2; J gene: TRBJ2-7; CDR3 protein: CASSPISGSAEQYF
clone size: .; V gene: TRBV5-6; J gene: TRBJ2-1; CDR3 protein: CASSSSRGPKTYNEQFF
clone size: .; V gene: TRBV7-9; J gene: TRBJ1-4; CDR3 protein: CASSRGRGEKLFF
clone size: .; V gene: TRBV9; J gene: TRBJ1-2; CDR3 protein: CASSGGSGMPGYTF
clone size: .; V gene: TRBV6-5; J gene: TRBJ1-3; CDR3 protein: CASSATGGRGNTIYF
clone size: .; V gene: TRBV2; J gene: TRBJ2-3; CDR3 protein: CACRASTDTQYF
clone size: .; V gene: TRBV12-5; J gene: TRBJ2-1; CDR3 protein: CASGLVTGERAYNEQFF
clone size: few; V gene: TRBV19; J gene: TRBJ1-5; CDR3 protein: CASSAPGDQPQHF
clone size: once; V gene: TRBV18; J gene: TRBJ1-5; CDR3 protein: CATTGDSNQPQHF
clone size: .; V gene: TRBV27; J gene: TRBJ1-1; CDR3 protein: CASSSKNTEAFF
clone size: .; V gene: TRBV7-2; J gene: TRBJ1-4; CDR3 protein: CASSSYRGRVEKLFF
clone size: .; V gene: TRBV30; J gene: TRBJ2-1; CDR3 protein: CAWSVSANYNEQFF
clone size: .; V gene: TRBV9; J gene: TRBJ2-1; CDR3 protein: CASSVDPLQVHEQFF
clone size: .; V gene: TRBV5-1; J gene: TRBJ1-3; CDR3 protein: CASSLWGTGNTIYF
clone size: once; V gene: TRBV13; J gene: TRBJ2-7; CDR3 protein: CASSLVPGGLYEQYF
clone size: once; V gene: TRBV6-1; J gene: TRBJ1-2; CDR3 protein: CASRPGQVYYGYTF
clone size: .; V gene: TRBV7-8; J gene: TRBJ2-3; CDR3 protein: CASSFLYSLGQRASTDTQYF
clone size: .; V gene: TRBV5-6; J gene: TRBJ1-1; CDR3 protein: CASSLGTKTAGRGNTEAFF
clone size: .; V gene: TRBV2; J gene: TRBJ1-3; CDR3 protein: CASNTGSGNTIYF